This record covers a single T cell receptor beta chain. No antigen is known for it. Looked up from germline, CDR1 is SGHDT and CDR2 is YYEEEE. The V segment lost 1 base and the J segment 0 bases; nucleotides outside the gene matches: 7. The CDR3 totals 19 residues. Profiling relied on immunoSEQ multiplex PCR, and the TCRdb table lists in-frame clones only, not all of them. Among 75,000 to 100,000 clones listed, roughly nine tenths were seen once. The data are from a study of OX40 agonist ivuxolimab in advanced cancers. Study context: From roughly 20 to 85 years was the age range, with a mean of around 57 years, and roughly 83% were male. Study-wide findings and caveats: Partial responders at 0.1-3.0 mg/kg showed near-lowest clonal expansion. CD4+ T cells averaged fewer expanded clones than CD8+ T cells. Doses of 0.1 to 3.0 mg/kg were accompanied by clonal expansion of CD4+ and CD8+ blood T cells by week 6.

The receptor was derived from an adult with an advanced solid tumor such as melanoma, head and neck, liver or kidney cancer. The chain is built from TRBV5-6 and TRBJ2-2; TRBD2 matches at 12 bases. The sequencing here drew on CD4+ or CD8+ T cells sorted from blood, taken in a trial of the OX40 agonist ivuxolimab. CDR3 loop: CASSLFASGRAANTGELFF. Here the CDR3 DNA reads TGTGCCAGCAGCTTGTTTGCTAGCGGGAGGGCCGCGAACACCGGGGAGCTGTTTTTT.